A selection of T cell receptor beta chains follows, all from one sample in a study of T cell changes during pregnancy in multiple sclerosis. Assay used: immunoSEQ multiplex PCR; TCRdb lists only in-frame clones, some missing. The table includes 10,000 to 13,000 clones, roughly 90% detected once. This specimen was CD8+ T cells from peripheral blood mononuclear cells, taken in the first trimester of pregnancy. The source is a female donor in good health, enrolled as a control in a pregnancy study. CDR3s include the opening cysteine and the closing phenylalanine or tryptophan.

CDR3 protein,V gene
CASSHLPTDSYEQYF,TRBV4-1
CASSVGMVGVTEAFF,TRBV9
CASSFEETSTDTQYF,TRBV6-6
CASSPAIKAYNEQFF,TRBV7-9
CASSQVRETSSGANVLTF,TRBV4-2
CASSQGTGPLQETQYF,TRBV4-3
CASRDRADQPQHF,TRBV6-5
CASSFPPGQTHNEQFF,TRBV7-9
CASSEEGGEVSPLHF,TRBV6-1
CASSHGLRADTQYF,TRBV7-3
CASSQDPGLENEQFF,TRBV4-1
CASSLDTYNSPLHF,TRBV11-3
CASSSGTSYGTQYF,TRBV5-1
CASSDLDRPYEQYF,TRBV7-2
CASSLAGGQTVYNEQFF,TRBV5-1
CASSPGTGEQPQHF,TRBV5-1
CASSLGTGVYEQYF,TRBV5-1
CASSLGSSGGNEQFF,TRBV13